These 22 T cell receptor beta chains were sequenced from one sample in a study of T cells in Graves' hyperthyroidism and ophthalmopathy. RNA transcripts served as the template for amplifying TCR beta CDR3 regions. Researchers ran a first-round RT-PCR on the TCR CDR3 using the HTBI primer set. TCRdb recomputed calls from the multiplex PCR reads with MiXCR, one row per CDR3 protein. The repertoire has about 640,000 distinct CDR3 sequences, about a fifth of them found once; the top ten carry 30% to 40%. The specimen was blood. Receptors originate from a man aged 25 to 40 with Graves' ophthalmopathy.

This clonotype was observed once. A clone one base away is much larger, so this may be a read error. CDR3 loop: CASSFALAGEGNEQFF. Here the CDR3 DNA reads TGTGCCAGCAGCTTTGCACTAGCGGGGGAGGGTAATGAGCAGTTCTTC. The chain couples TRBV7-2 to TRBJ2-1; 11 positions agree with TRBD2. Germline loops: CDR1 SGHTA, CDR2 FQGNSA. The V segment lost 3 bases and the J segment 7 bases; nucleotides outside the gene matches: 8. CDR3 length equals 16 residues.

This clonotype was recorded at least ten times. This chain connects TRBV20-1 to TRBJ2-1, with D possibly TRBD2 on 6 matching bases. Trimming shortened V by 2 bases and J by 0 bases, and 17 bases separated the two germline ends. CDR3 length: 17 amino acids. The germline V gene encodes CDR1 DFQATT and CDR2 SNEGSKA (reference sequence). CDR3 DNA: TGCAGTGCTAGATCGGCTGAGGTAGCGGCCTCCTACAATGAGCAGTTCTTC. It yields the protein CSARSAEVAASYNEQFF.

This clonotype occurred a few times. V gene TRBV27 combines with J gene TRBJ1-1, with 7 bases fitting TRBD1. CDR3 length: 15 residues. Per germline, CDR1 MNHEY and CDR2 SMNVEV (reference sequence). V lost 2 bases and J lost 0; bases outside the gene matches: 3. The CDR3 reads CASSLRGQMNTEAFF. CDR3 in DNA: TGTGCCAGCAGTTTAAGGGGACAGATGAACACTGAAGCTTTCTTT.

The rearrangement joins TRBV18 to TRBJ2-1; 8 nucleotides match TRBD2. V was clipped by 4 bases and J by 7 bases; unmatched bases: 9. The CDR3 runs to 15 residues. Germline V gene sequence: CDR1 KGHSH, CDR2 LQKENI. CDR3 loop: CASSLFTAGGNEQFF. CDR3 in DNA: TGTGCCAGCTCACTTTTCACGGCGGGAGGTAATGAGCAGTTCTTC.

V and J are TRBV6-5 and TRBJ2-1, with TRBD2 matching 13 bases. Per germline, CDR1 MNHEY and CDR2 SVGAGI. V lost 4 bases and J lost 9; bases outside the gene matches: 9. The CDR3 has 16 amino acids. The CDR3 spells CASSSRGTSGTREQFF. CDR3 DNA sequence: TGTGCCAGCAGTTCGCGGGGGACTAGCGGGACTCGTGAGCAGTTCTTC.

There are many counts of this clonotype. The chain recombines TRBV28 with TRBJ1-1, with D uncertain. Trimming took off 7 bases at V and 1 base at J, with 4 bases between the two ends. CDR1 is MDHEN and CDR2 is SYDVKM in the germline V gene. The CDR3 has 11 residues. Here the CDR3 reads CASNSNTEAFF. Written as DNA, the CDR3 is TGTGCCAGCAACTCGAACACTGAAGCTTTCTTT.

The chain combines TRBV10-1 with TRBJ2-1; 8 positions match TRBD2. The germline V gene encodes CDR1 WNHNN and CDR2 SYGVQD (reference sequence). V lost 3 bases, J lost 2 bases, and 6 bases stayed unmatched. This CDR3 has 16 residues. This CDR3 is CASSEEIGRAYNEQFF. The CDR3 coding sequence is TGCGCCAGCAGTGAAGAGATCGGGAGGGCCTACAATGAGCAGTTCTTC.

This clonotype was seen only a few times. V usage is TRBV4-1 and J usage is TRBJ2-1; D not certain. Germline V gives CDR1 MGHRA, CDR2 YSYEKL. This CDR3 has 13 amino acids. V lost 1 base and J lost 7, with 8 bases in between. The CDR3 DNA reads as TGCGCCAGCAGCCAAGTACCCTGGAATGAGCAGTTCTTC. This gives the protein CASSQVPWNEQFF.

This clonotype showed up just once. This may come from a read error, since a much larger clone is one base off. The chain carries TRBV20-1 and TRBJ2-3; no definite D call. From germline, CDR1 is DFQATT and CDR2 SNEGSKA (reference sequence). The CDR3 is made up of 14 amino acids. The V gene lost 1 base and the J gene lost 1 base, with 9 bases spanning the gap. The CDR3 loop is CSARGMEGTDTQYF. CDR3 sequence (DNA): TGCAGTGCTAGAGGGATGGAAGGCACAGATACGCAGTATTTT.

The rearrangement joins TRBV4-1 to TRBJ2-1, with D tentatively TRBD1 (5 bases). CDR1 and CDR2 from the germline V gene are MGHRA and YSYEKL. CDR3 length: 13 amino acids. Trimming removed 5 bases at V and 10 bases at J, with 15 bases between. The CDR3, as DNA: TGCGCCAGCAGCGAAGTTAGGACACTAGAGCAGTTCTTC. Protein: CASSEVRTLEQFF.

CDR3: CASSPGTSGSFGEQYF. The CDR3 nucleotides are TGTGCCAGCTCACCAGGGACTAGCGGGAGTTTCGGCGAGCAGTACTTC. This rearrangement joins TRBV18 to TRBJ2-7; TRBD2 aligns across 14 bases. The length of the CDR3 is 16 residues. CDR1 is KGHSH and CDR2 is LQKENI in the germline V gene. Unmatched junction bases numbered 6, after V lost 2 bases and J lost 6 bases.

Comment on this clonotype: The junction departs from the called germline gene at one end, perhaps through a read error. The CDR3 sequence: CASSLGQAYEKLSF. The CDR3 nucleotides are TGCGCCAGCAGCTTGGGACAGGCCTATGAAAAACTGTCTTTT. The J gene is TRBJ1-4, the V gene TRBV5-1; a possible D gene is TRBD1 (6 bases). Germline lookup yields CDR1 SGHRS and CDR2 YFSETQ. This CDR3 is built from 14 residues.

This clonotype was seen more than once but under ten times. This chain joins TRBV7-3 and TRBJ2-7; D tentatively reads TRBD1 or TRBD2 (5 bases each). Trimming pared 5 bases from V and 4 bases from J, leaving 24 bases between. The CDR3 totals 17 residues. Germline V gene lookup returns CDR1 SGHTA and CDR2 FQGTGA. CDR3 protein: CASSPPQGWGERYEQYF. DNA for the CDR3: TGTGCCAGCAGCCCTCCCCAGGGTTGGGGAGAGAGGTACGAGCAGTACTTC.

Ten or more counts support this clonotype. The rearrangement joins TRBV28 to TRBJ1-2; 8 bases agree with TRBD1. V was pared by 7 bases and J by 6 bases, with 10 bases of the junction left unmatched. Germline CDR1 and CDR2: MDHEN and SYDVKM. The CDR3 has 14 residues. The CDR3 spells CASTTGESIDGYTF. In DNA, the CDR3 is TGTGCCAGCACGACAGGGGAGAGTATCGATGGCTACACCTTC.

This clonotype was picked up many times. CDR3 amino acids: CASGGGGSGLGTYGYTF. The DNA of the CDR3 is TGTGCTAGTGGTGGCGGAGGGTCGGGGTTAGGGACTTATGGCTACACCTTC. The rearrangement joins TRBV12-5 to TRBJ1-2, with D possibly being TRBD1 (5 bases). Trimming shortened V by 5 bases and J by 5 bases, and 24 bases separated the two germline ends. Germline CDR1 reads LGHNT; CDR2 reads FRNRAP. The CDR3 runs to 17 residues.

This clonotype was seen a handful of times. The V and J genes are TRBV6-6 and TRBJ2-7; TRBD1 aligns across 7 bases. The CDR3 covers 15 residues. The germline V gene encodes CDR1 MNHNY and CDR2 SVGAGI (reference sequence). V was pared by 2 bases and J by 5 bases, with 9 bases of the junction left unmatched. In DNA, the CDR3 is TGTGCCAGCAGTTACCAACCGACAGGGCTGGACGAGCAGTACTTC. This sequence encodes CASSYQPTGLDEQYF.

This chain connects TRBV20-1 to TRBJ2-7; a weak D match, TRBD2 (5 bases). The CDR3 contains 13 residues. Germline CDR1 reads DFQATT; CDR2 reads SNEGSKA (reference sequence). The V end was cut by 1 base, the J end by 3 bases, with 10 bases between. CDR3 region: CSARGTVHYEQYF. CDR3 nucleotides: TGCAGTGCTAGAGGGACTGTACACTACGAGCAGTACTTC.

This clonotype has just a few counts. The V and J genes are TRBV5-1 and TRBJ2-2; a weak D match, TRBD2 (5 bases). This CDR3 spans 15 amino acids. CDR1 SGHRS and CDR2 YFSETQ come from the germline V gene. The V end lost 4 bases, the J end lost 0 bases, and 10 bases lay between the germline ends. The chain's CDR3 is CASSVGLPNTGELFF. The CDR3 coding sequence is TGCGCCAGCAGCGTCGGACTCCCGAACACCGGGGAGCTGTTTTTT.

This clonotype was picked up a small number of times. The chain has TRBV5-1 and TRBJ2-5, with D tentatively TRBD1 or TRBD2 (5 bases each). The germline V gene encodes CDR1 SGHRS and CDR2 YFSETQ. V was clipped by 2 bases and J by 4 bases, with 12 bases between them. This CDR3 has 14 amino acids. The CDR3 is CASSFDGTGETQYF. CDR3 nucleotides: TGCGCCAGCAGCTTCGACGGGACGGGAGAGACCCAGTACTTC. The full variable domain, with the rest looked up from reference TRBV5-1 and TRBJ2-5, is KAGVTQTPRYLIKTRGQQVTLSCSPISGHRSVSWYQQTPGQGLQFLFEYFSETQRNKGNFPGRFSGRQFSNSRSEMNVSTLELGDSALYLCASSFDGTGETQYFGPGTRLLVL.

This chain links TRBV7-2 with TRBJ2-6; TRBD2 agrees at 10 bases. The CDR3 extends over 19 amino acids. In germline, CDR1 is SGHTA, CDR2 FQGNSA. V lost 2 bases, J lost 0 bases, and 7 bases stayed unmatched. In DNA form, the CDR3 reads TGTGCCAGCAGCTTACAACTAGCGGGGCCCCGCTCTGGGGCCAACGTCCTGACTTTC. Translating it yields CASSLQLAGPRSGANVLTF. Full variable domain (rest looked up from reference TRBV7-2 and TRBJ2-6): GAGVSQSPSNKVTEKGKDVELRCDPISGHTALYWYRQSLGQGLEFLIYFQGNSAPDKSGLPSDRFSAERTGGSVSTLTIQRTQQEDSAVYLCASSLQLAGPRSGANVLTFGAGSRLTVL.

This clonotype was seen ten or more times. This CDR3 reads CASSHSGGRKTQYF. As DNA, the CDR3 is TGTGCCAGCAGTCATAGCGGGGGCCGAAAGACCCAGTACTTC. This chain uses TRBV28 with TRBJ2-5; 9 bases agree with TRBD2. CDR3 length: 14 amino acids. Germline assignment: CDR1 MDHEN and CDR2 SYDVKM. The junction had 7 bases not matched to a gene; V was cut back by 5 bases and J by 6 bases.

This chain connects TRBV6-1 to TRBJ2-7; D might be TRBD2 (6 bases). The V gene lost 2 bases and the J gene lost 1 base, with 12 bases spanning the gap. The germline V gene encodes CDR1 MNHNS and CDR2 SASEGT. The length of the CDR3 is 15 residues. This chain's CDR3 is CASSESLAISYEQYF. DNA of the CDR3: TGTGCCAGCAGTGAATCTCTAGCGATATCCTACGAGCAGTACTTC.